Below are 25 T cell receptor beta chains sequenced from a single sample in a study of blood T cell repertoires in COVID-19. TCRdb's copy holds only in-frame clones and misses some; the assay was immunoSEQ multiplex PCR. The sample consists of 150,000 or so clones, approximately 80% of them appearing once. Material: peripheral blood. These receptors were taken from a man aged 55 to 70 with active or convalescent COVID-19.

The V call is TRBV6-2 or TRBV6-3, the J call TRBJ1-5; D ambiguous. The CDR3 is made up of 12 amino acids. V was shortened by 4 bases and J by 6 bases, with 7 bases between the two germline ends. CDR1 MNHEY and CDR2 SVGEGT come from the germline V gene. CDR3 loop: CASSFSAQPQHF. The CDR3 region has the DNA TGTGCCAGCAGTTTCTCGGCTCAGCCCCAGCATTTT.

This clone was counted between two and nine times. The genes are TRBV21-1 and TRBJ2-1; the table's TRBD2 call for D was not verified on the DNA. TRBV21-1 is marked as a pseudogene. The CDR3 length is 15 residues. In DNA, the CDR3 is TGTGCCAGCACCCCTGACTGGAGCTCCTACAATGAGCAGTTCTTC. It is translated as CASTPDWSSYNEQFF.

The CDR3: CASSLDSGKTQYF. DNA for the CDR3: TGCGCCAGCAGCTTGGACAGCGGGAAGACCCAGTACTTC. V usage is TRBV5-1 and J usage is TRBJ2-5, with TRBD2 identical over 7 bases. Germline CDR1 SGHRS, CDR2 YFSETQ. The CDR3 is 13 residues long. V gave up 0 bases and J gave up 6 bases; unmatched junction bases: 2.

This chain uses TRBV25-1 with TRBJ1-4; TRBD1 aligns across 11 bases. Germline-derived CDR1 and CDR2 are MGHDK and SYGVNS. This CDR3 is built from 16 residues. V lost 6 bases to trimming and J lost 8 bases; unmatched junction nucleotides: 11. CDR3 amino acids: CASSPRTGGPGEKLFF. CDR3 in DNA: TGTGCCAGCAGCCCCAGGACAGGGGGCCCGGGGGAAAAACTGTTTTTT.

J is TRBJ2-7 and V is TRBV19; 9 nucleotides align to TRBD1. CDR1 is LNHDA, CDR2 SQIVND, per germline (reference sequence). The junction had 7 bases not matched to a gene; V was cut back by 4 bases and J by 6 bases. CDR3 length: 14 residues. The CDR3 DNA reads as TGTGCCAGTAGTACTGGGACAGGGAAGGGCGAGCAGTACTTC. Protein: CASSTGTGKGEQYF.

V is TRBV20-1 and J is TRBJ2-7; perhaps TRBD2 as D (6 bases). Per the germline V gene, CDR1 is DFQATT and CDR2 is SNEGSKA (reference sequence). The V gene lost 3 bases and the J gene lost 0 bases, with 15 bases spanning the gap. The CDR3 is made up of 15 amino acids. The CDR3 region is CSASLGGLTSYEQYF. DNA for the CDR3: TGCAGTGCTAGTTTGGGGGGACTTACCTCCTACGAGCAGTACTTC.

This chain's CDR3 is CASSHGLAAKYNEQFF. The CDR3 region has the DNA TGTGCCAGCAGCCACGGACTAGCGGCAAAATACAATGAGCAGTTCTTC. The chain links TRBV28 to TRBJ2-1, with 10 bases identical to TRBD2. In germline, CDR1 is MDHEN, CDR2 SYDVKM. The CDR3 extends over 16 amino acids. Unmatched junction bases numbered 9, after V lost 6 bases and J lost 4 bases.

The gene calls are TRBV5-1 and TRBJ1-1; tentative D call: TRBD1 (6 bases). In germline, CDR1 is SGHRS, CDR2 YFSETQ. V was shortened by 0 bases and J by 5 bases, with 11 bases between the two germline ends. This CDR3 contains 14 residues. The CDR3 DNA sequence: TGCGCCAGCAGCTTGGAGGCAGGGGTTACTGAAGCTTTCTTT. Translating gives CASSLEAGVTEAFF.

CDR3 DNA: TGTGCCAGCAGTTTACGGAGTCAGGTAGCGAGTAACTATGGCTACACCTTC. It is translated as CASSLRSQVASNYGYTF. The chain employs TRBV27 and TRBJ1-2; D is unclear. The CDR3 contains 17 residues. Germline values: CDR1 MNHEY, CDR2 SMNVEV (reference sequence). The V gene lost 2 bases and the J gene lost 1 base, with 17 bases spanning the gap.

The genes are TRBV5-4 and TRBJ2-1; 12 bases line up with TRBD2. V was clipped by 2 bases and J by 5 bases; unmatched bases: 2. The CDR3 contains 15 residues. Per germline, CDR1 SGHNT and CDR2 YYREEE (reference sequence). Written as DNA, the CDR3 is TGTGCCAGCAGCTTCGGACTAGCGGGGAACAATGAGCAGTTCTTC. This codes for CASSFGLAGNNEQFF.

Comment on this clone: Other DNA sequences in the same sample also yield this CDR3. The chain has TRBV27 and TRBJ2-7, with D hard to call. V shed 5 bases and J shed 5 bases, with 10 bases lying between them. Germline loops: CDR1 MNHEY, CDR2 SMNVEV (reference sequence). The CDR3 spans 12 residues. The CDR3 DNA sequence: TGTGCCAGCAGTGGCGGTAACCACGAGCAGTACTTC. Its protein product is CASSGGNHEQYF.

The sample holds a few counts of this clone. The J gene is TRBJ1-5, the V gene TRBV5-4, with a weak D call TRBD1 (5 bases). This CDR3 is built from 13 residues. Trimming took 0 bases from V and 9 from J, leaving 10 bases between them. Germline V gives CDR1 SGHNT, CDR2 YYREEE (reference sequence). DNA for the CDR3: TGTGCCAGCAGCTTGGCGGGGGGAGGGCCCCAGCATTTT. This codes for CASSLAGGGPQHF.

This clone has more than one count but fewer than ten. The V gene is TRBV5-4, the J gene TRBJ2-2; possible D gene TRBD2, 6 bases. V dropped 4 bases and J dropped 7 bases, with 17 bases sitting between them. There are 15 residues in the CDR3. Germline assignment: CDR1 SGHNT and CDR2 YYREEE (reference sequence). This CDR3 reads CASSPVERRDGELFF. As DNA, the CDR3 is TGTGCCAGCAGCCCGGTGGAGCGGAGGGACGGGGAGCTGTTTTTT.

The genes are TRBV18 and TRBJ1-3; 8 nucleotides match TRBD1. This CDR3 has 16 amino acids. V dropped 6 bases and J dropped 0; count of bases not matched to a gene: 7. Looked up from germline, CDR1 is KGHSH and CDR2 is LQKENI. In nucleotides, the CDR3 is TGTGCCAGCTCTCCCGGGACAGGTGACTCTGGAAACACCATATATTTT. Translation gives CASSPGTGDSGNTIYF. Drawing the rest from reference TRBV18 and TRBJ1-3, the complete variable domain is NAGVMQNPRHLVRRRGQEARLRCSPMKGHSHVYWYRQLPEEGLKFMVYLQKENIIDESGMPKERFSAEFPKEGPSILRIQQVVRGDSAAYFCASSPGTGDSGNTIYFGEGSWLTVV.

This clone was found once. This chain uses TRBV11-2 with TRBJ2-7, with 7 bases matching TRBD2. V lost 5 bases to trimming and J lost 2 bases; unmatched junction nucleotides: 9. The CDR3 is 15 residues long. Germline loops: CDR1 SGHAT, CDR2 FQNNGV. The CDR3 region has the DNA TGTGCCAGCAGCAACTCCGGGACTAATACCTACGAGCAGTACTTC. Its protein is CASSNSGTNTYEQYF.

The chain recombines TRBV7-2 with TRBJ2-1; TRBD1 might be the D (6 bases). The CDR3 is 14 residues long. Per the germline V gene, CDR1 is SGHTA and CDR2 is FQGNSA. The ends were cut back, 1 base at V and 7 bases at J, with 11 bases in the middle. CDR3 bases: TGTGCCAGCAGCTTAGGGGGGCGCAGGAATGAGCAGTTCTTC. This gives the protein CASSLGGRRNEQFF.

The genes are TRBV29-1 and TRBJ1-2; D may be TRBD1 (5 bases). The CDR3 sequence is 12 residues long. V lost 3 bases and J lost 6, with 11 bases in between. The germline V gene has CDR1 SQVTM and CDR2 ANQGSEA. The DNA of the CDR3 is TGCAGCGTTGATCGGGGGTCAGATGGCTACACCTTC. Translated: CSVDRGSDGYTF.

This clone was seen once. The rearrangement links TRBV7-9 to TRBJ2-7; D is possibly TRBD2 (5 bases). The CDR3 has 12 amino acids. The germline V gene encodes CDR1 SEHNR and CDR2 FQNEAQ (reference sequence). Between the trimmed V and J ends, which lost 4 bases and 5 bases, there was a span of 9 bases. CDR3 residues: CASSYWENEQYF. The CDR3 bases are TGTGCCAGCAGCTATTGGGAGAACGAGCAGTACTTC.

This clone was found a few times. This chain joins TRBV5-5 and TRBJ1-1, with TRBD1 matching over 8 bases. With 4 bases clipped from V and 4 bases from J, the junction kept 3 bases outside the gene matches. Germline V gene lookup returns CDR1 SGHKS and CDR2 YYEKEE (reference sequence). The CDR3 is made up of 13 amino acids. The CDR3 region has the DNA TGTGCCAGCAGCAGTCAGGGGGCCACTGAAGCTTTCTTT. The encoded protein is CASSSQGATEAFF.

V is TRBV27 and J is TRBJ2-3, with TRBD2 matching 8 bases. Germline V gene sequence: CDR1 MNHEY, CDR2 SMNVEV (reference sequence). The CDR3 consists of 15 residues. V gave up 6 bases and J gave up 6 bases; unmatched junction bases: 11. This CDR3 reads CASRLGRREADTQYF. In DNA form, the CDR3 reads TGTGCCAGCAGACTTGGGAGGCGGGAGGCTGATACGCAGTATTTT.

The CDR3 sequence: CAWRSGSTSPLHF. CDR3 coding DNA: TGTGCCTGGAGAAGCGGATCGACATCACCCCTCCACTTT. This chain uses TRBV30 with TRBJ1-6; D gene unclear. Germline-derived CDR1 and CDR2 are GTSNPN and SVGIG (reference sequence). CDR3 size: 13 residues. The ends were cut back, 3 bases at V and 10 bases at J, with 13 bases in the middle.

The chain uses TRBV20-1 and TRBJ2-5, with D unresolved. This CDR3 is 10 amino acids long. V lost 3 bases and J 9 bases, leaving 8 bases between the germline ends. Germline V gives CDR1 DFQATT, CDR2 SNEGSKA (reference sequence). The CDR3 sequence is CSASTKPQYF. The CDR3 bases are TGCAGTGCTAGTACGAAGCCCCAGTACTTC.

V is TRBV11-2 and J is TRBJ2-1; the D gene is possibly TRBD2 (7 bases). The V end was cut by 3 bases, the J end by 3 bases, with 18 bases between. Germline V gene data show CDR1 as SGHAT and CDR2 as FQNNGV. CDR3 length: 17 amino acids. The DNA for the CDR3 is TGTGCCAGCAGCTTTTCCTCGGGGGGCGCTGTCTACAATGAGCAGTTCTTC. Amino acids: CASSFSSGGAVYNEQFF.

The gene calls are TRBV29-1 and TRBJ2-6, with D possibly matching TRBD1 (5 bases). The germline CDR1 and CDR2 sequences are SQVTM and ANQGSEA. This CDR3 has 14 residues. Trimming took 6 bases from V and 2 from J, leaving 11 bases between them. The CDR3 is CSVDDRAGANVLTF. Written as DNA, the CDR3 is TGCAGCGTGGATGACAGAGCTGGGGCCAACGTCCTGACTTTC.

The rearrangement joins TRBV5-1 to TRBJ2-1, with TRBD2 matching over 8 bases. This CDR3 comprises 15 residues. V lost 4 bases to trimming and J lost 9 bases; unmatched junction nucleotides: 12. CDR1 is SGHRS, CDR2 YFSETQ, per germline. CDR3 region: CASSNQAGEGGEQFF. The CDR3, as DNA: TGCGCCAGCAGCAATCAAGCGGGAGAGGGGGGTGAGCAGTTCTTC.